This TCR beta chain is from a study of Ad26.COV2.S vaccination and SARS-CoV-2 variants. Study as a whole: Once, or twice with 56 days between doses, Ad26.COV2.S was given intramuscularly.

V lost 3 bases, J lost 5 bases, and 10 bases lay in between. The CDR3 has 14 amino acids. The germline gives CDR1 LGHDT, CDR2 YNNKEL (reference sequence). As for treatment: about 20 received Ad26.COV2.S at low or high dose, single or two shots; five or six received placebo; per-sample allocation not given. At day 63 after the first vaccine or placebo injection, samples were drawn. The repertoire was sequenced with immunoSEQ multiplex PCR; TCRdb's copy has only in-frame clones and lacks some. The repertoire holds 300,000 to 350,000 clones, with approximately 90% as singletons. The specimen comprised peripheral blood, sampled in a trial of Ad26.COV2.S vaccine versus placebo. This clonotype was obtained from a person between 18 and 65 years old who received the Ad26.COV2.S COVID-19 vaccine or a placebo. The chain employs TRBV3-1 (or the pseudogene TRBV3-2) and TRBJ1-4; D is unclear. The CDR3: CASSHGSLNEKLFF. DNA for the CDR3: TGTGCCAGCAGCCACGGCAGCCTCAATGAAAAACTGTTTTTT.